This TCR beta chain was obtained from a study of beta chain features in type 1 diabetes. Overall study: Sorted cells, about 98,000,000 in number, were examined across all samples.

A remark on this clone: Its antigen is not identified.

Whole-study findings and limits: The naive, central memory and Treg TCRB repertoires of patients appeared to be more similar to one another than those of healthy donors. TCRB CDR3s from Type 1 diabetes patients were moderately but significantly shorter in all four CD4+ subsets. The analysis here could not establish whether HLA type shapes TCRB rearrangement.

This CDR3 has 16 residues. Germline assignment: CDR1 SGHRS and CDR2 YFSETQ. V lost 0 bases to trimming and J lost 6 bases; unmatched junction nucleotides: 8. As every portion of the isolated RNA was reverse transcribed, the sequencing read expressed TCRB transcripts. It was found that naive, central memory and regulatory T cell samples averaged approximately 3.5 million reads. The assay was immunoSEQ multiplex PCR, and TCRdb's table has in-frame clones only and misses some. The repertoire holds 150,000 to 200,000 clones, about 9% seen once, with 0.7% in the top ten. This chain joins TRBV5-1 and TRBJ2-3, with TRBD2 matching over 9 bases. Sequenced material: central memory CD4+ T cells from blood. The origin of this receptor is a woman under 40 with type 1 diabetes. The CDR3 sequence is CASSLVGSGSSDTQYF. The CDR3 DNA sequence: TGCGCCAGCAGCTTGGTTGGTAGCGGGAGTAGTGATACGCAGTATTTT.